This T cell receptor beta chain was found in a study of blood T cell repertoires in COVID-19. Study information: Nucleic acid was either cDNA or gDNA, and it came from T cells, B-cell-depleted T cells, or PBMCs.

Germline CDR1 is MNHNS and CDR2 is SASEGT. V shed 0 bases and J 3 bases; nucleotides not matched to a gene: 4. This CDR3 contains 15 residues. Authors' methods: By means of reference gene primer amplification, nucleated cell counts were estimated. Assay: immunoSEQ multiplex PCR; the TCRdb copy retains only in-frame clones and omits some. V, J and clone size were drawn from that table, and D and trimming were deduced from the DNA. The data show some 74,000 clones, 70% to 80% seen once. The specimen sequenced was peripheral blood. The gene calls are TRBV6-1 and TRBJ1-1, with TRBD1 matching 7 bases. This sequence was found in a human donor in a cohort sampled during active COVID-19. This CDR3 reads CASSEARDRDTEAFF. In nucleotides, the CDR3 is TGTGCCAGCAGTGAAGCACGAGACAGGGACACTGAAGCTTTCTTT.